This T cell receptor beta chain originates from a study of blood T cell repertoires in COVID-19. As for the study in general: Acute-phase and convalescent COVID-19 samples originated in the United States, Italy and Spain. Sample material is recorded as cDNA or gDNA derived from T cells, B-cell-depleted T cells, or PBMCs.

How the authors handled the data: Estimates of nucleated cell counts were drawn from the amplification of reference gene primers. Produced via immunoSEQ multiplex PCR; TCRdb's table is partial and in-frame only. The V and J calls and the clone size are those of that table, but D and trimming were determined from the DNA. In the table there are tens of thousands of clones, 75% to 90% of which are singletons. V was clipped by 3 bases and J by 3 bases; unmatched bases: 4. The CDR3 extends over 14 amino acids. Germline-derived CDR1 and CDR2 are MDHEN and SYDVKM. The sequencing sample was made of peripheral blood. The genes are TRBV28 and TRBJ1-2; 7 positions agree with TRBD1. The sequence came from a woman in her 70s with active COVID-19. Here the CDR3 DNA reads TGTGCCAGCAGTTTGGAGGGACAGTACTATGGCTACACCTTC. It yields the protein CASSLEGQYYGYTF.